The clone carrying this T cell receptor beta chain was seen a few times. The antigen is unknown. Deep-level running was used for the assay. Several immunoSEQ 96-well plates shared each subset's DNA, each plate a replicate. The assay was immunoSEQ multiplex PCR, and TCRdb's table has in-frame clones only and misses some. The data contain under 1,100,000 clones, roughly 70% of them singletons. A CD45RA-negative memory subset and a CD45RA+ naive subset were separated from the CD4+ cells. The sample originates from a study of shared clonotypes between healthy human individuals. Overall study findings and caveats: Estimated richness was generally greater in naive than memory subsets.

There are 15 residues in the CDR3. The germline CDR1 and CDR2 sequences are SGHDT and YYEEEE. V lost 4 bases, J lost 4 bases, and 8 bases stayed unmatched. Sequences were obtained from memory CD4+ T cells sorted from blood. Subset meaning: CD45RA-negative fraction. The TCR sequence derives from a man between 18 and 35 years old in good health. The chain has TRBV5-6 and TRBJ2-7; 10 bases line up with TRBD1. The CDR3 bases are TGTGCCAGCAGCCGGGACAGGGGAGTTTTGTACGAGCAGTACTTC. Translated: CASSRDRGVLYEQYF.